These T cell receptor beta chains were read from a single sample in a study of blood T cell repertoires in COVID-19. Assay: immunoSEQ multiplex PCR; the TCRdb copy retains only in-frame clones and omits some. The table shows about 340,000 clones, with about four fifths occurring only once. Sequencing was carried out using peripheral blood. The receptors originated from a man aged 30 to 45 with active or convalescent COVID-19. Each CDR3 is given with its conserved first and last residue. D genes are given only for firm matches. Where a row states a size, it is once, few, many or the class of an expanded clone; other rows omit it.

v_call,j_call,clone_size,d_call,cdr3_nt,cdr3_aa
TRBV9,TRBJ2-3,-,TRBD2,TGTGCCAGCAGCGCTCCCTTGGCGGGGGAGAGAGATACGCAGTATTTT,CASSAPLAGERDTQYF
TRBV6-6,TRBJ2-7,-,TRBD2,TGTGCCAGCTCGGGAGGGACGAACGAGCAGTACTTC,CASSGGTNEQYF
TRBV9,TRBJ2-7,few,TRBD2,TGTGCCAGCAGTCCTTCTAGCGGAACCATCCCCTACGAGCAGTACTTC,CASSPSSGTIPYEQYF
TRBV6-5,TRBJ1-2,-,TRBD1,TGTGCCAGCCGCCCAGGGGGTAATAACTATGGCTACACCTTC,CASRPGGNNYGYTF
TRBV30,TRBJ1-2,-,-,TGTGCCGGCTGGGGGGGCCGGTATGGCTACACCTTC,CAGWGGRYGYTF
TRBV2,TRBJ2-1,once,-,TGTGCCAGCAGTGAGAGTAGCGGTCCTTACAATGAGCAGTTCTTC,CASSESSGPYNEQFF
TRBV9,TRBJ2-7,once,TRBD2,TGTGCCAGCAGCCAGGCGGGGGGGGCCTACGAGCAGTACTTC,CASSQAGGAYEQYF
TRBV28,TRBJ1-2,-,-,TGTGCCAGCAGCTCCCCATTCGGGGGGGTTGACTATGGCTACACCTTC,CASSSPFGGVDYGYTF
TRBV7-9,TRBJ2-7,-,TRBD2,TGTGCCAGCAGCTGGGAGGGAGGAGCCTACGAGCAGTACTTC,CASSWEGGAYEQYF
TRBV2,TRBJ1-6,-,-,TGTGCCAGCTCCCCCATCTATAATTCACCCCTCCACTTT,CASSPIYNSPLHF
TRBV28,TRBJ1-1,few,TRBD1,TGTGCCAGCAGTTCACAGGGGATGAACACTGAAGCTTTCTTT,CASSSQGMNTEAFF
TRBV5-4,TRBJ2-1,few,TRBD2,TGTGCCAGCAGCTTGTCTGGTGTGAGAGCGGGGGGGATCTATGAGCAGTTCTTC,CASSLSGVRAGGIYEQFF
TRBV29-1,TRBJ1-1,-,-,TGCAGCGTTGAAATCGCGAGGGTGAACACTGAAGCTTTCTTT,CSVEIARVNTEAFF
TRBV5-1,TRBJ2-3,-,-,TGCGCCAGCAGCTTGTCCGGGTTCTCTCGCACAGATACGCAGTATTTT,CASSLSGFSRTDTQYF